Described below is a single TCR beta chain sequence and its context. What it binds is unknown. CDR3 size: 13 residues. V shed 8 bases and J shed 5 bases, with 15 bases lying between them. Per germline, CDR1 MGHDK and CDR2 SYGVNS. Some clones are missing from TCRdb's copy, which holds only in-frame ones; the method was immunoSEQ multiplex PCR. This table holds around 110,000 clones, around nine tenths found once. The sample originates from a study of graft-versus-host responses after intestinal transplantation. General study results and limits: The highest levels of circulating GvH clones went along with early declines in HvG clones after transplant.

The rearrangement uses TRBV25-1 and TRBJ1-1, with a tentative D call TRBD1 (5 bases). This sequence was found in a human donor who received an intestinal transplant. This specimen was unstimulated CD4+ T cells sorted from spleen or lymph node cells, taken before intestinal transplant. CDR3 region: CASWLGGGTEAFF. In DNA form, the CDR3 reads TGTGCCAGCTGGCTGGGGGGGGGAACTGAAGCTTTCTTT.